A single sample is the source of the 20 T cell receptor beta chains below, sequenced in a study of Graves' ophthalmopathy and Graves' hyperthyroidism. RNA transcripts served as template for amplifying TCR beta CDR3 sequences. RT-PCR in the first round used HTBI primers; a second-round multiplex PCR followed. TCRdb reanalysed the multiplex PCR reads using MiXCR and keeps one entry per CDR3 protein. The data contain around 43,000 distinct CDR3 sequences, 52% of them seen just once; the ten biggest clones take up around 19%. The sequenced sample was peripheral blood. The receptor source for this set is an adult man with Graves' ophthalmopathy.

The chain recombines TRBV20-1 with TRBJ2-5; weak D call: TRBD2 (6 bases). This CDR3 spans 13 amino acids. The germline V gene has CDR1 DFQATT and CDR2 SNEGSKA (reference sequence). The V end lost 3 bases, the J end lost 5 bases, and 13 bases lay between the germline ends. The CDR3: CSARGTGVETQYF. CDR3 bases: TGCAGTGCTAGGGGTACGGGAGTGGAGACCCAGTACTTC.

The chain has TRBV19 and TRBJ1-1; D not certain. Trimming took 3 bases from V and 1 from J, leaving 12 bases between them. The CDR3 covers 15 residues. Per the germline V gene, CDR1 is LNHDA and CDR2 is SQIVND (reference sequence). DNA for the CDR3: TGTGCCAGTAGTATGAAACAGAAAGCGAACACTGAAGCTTTCTTT. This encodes CASSMKQKANTEAFF.

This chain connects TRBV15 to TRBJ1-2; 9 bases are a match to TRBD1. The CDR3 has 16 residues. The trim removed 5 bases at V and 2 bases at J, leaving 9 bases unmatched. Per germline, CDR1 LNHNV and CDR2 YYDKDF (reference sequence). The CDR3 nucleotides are TGTGCCACCAGCCCCCGTGGGACAGGGATCAACTATGGCTACACCTTC. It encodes CATSPRGTGINYGYTF.

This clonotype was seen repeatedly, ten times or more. The CDR3 bases are TGTGCCAGCAGCCAAGATTCAGTGAGCACAGATACGCAGTATTTT. Protein product: CASSQDSVSTDTQYF. The V and J genes are TRBV3-1 and TRBJ2-3; D gene unclear. The CDR3 length is 15 residues. The V gene lost 0 bases and the J gene lost 0 bases, with 7 bases spanning the gap. Germline V gene sequence: CDR1 LGHDT, CDR2 YNNKEL (reference sequence).

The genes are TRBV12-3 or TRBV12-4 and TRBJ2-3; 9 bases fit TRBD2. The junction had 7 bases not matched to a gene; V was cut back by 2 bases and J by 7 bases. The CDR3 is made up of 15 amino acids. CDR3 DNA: TGTGCCAGCAGTTTACTAGCGGGGACCTCAAATACGCAGTATTTT. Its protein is CASSLLAGTSNTQYF.

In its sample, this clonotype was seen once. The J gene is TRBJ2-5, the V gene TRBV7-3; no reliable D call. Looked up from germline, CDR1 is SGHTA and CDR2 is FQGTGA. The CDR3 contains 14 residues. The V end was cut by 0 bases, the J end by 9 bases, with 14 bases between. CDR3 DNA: TGTGCCAGCAGCTTAACGACCCCGCGGTTCGCCCAGTACTTC. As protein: CASSLTTPRFAQYF.

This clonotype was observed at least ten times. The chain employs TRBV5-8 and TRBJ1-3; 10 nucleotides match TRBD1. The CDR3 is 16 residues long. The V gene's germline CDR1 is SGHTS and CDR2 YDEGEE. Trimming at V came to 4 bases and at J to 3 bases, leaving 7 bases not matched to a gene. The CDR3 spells CASSPGTGVFGNTIYF. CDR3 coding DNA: TGTGCCAGCAGCCCCGGGACAGGGGTTTTTGGAAACACCATATATTTT.

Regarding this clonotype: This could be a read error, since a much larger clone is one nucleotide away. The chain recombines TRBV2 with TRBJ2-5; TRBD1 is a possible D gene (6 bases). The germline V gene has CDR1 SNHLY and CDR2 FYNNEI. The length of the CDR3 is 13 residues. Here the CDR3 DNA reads TGTGCCTATCACCGGGGACACCAAGGGACCCAGTACTTC. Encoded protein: CAYHRGHQGTQYF.

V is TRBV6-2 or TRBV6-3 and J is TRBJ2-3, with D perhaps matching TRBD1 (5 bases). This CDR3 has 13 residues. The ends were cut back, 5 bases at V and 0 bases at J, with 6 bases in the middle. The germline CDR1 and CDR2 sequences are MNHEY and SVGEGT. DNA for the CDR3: TGTGCCAGCAGTCAGGGAAGCACAGATACGCAGTATTTT. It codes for CASSQGSTDTQYF.

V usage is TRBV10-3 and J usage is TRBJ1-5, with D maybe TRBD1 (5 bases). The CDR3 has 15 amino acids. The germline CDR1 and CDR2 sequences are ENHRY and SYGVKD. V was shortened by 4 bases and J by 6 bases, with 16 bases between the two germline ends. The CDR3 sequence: CAISGGSQGGQPQHF. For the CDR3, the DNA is TGTGCCATCAGTGGAGGGAGCCAGGGAGGTCAGCCCCAGCATTTT.

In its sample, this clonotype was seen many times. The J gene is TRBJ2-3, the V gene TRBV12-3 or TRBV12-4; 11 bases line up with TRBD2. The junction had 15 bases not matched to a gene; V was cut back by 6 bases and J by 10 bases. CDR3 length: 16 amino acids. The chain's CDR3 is CASSPRGSGGGAAQYF. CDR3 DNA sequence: TGTGCCAGCAGCCCCCGGGGTAGCGGGGGGGGCGCGGCGCAGTATTTT.

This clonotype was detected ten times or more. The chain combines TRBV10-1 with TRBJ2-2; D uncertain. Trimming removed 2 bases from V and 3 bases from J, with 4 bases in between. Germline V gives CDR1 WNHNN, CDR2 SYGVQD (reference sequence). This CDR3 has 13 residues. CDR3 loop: CASSESDTGELFF. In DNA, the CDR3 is TGCGCCAGCAGTGAGAGCGACACCGGGGAGCTGTTTTTT.

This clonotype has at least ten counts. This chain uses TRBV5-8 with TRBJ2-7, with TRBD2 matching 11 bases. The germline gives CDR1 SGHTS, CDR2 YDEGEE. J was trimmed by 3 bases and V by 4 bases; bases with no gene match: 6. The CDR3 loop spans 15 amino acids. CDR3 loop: CASSRRLAGRYEQYF. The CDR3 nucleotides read TGTGCCAGCAGCCGGAGACTAGCGGGGCGCTACGAGCAGTACTTC.

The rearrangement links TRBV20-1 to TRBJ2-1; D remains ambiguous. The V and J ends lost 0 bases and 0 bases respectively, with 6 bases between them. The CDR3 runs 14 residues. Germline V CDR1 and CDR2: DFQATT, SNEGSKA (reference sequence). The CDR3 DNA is TGCAGTGCTAGAGAGCGAAGCTCCTACAATGAGCAGTTCTTC. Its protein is CSARERSSYNEQFF.

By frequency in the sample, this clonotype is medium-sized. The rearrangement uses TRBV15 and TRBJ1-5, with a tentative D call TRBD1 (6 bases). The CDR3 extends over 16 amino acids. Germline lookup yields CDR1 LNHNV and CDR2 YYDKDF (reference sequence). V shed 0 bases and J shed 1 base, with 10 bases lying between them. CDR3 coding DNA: TGTGCCACCAGCAGAGAAGGGGGAGGGAGCAATCAGCCCCAGCATTTT. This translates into CATSREGGGSNQPQHF.

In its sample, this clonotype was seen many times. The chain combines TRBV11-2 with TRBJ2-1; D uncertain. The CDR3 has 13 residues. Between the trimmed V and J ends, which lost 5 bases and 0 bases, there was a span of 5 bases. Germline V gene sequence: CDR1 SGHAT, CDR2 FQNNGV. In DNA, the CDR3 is TGTGCCAGCAGCCCACTCTCCTACAATGAGCAGTTCTTC. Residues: CASSPLSYNEQFF.

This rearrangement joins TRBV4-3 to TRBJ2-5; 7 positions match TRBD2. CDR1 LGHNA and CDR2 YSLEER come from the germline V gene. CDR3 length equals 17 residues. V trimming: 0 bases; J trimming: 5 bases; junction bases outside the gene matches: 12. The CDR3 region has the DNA TGCGCCAGCAGCCAAGATCGAGTGGGGGGGTCCTCGGAGACCCAGTACTTC. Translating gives CASSQDRVGGSSETQYF.

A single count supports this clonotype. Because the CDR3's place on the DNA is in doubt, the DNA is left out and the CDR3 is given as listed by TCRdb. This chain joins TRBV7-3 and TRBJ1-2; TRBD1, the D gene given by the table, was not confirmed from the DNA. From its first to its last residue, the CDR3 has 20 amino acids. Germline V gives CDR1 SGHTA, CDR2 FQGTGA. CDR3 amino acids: CASSFYICSVRTDRDNGYTF.

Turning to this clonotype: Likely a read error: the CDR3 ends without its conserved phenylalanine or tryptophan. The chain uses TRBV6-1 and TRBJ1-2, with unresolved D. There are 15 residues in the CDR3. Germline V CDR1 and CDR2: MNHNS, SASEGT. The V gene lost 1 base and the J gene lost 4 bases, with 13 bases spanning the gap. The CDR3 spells CASSEGTVLRYGYTC. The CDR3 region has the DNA TGTGCCAGCAGTGAAGGGACCGTATTACGCTATGGCTACACCTGC.

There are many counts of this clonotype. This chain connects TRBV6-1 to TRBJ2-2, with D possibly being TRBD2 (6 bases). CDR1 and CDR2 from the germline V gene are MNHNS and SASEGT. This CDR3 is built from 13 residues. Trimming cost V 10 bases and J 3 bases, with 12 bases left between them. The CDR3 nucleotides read TGTGCCACGGGGGTTTCTGACACCGGGGAGCTGTTTTTT. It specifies CATGVSDTGELFF.